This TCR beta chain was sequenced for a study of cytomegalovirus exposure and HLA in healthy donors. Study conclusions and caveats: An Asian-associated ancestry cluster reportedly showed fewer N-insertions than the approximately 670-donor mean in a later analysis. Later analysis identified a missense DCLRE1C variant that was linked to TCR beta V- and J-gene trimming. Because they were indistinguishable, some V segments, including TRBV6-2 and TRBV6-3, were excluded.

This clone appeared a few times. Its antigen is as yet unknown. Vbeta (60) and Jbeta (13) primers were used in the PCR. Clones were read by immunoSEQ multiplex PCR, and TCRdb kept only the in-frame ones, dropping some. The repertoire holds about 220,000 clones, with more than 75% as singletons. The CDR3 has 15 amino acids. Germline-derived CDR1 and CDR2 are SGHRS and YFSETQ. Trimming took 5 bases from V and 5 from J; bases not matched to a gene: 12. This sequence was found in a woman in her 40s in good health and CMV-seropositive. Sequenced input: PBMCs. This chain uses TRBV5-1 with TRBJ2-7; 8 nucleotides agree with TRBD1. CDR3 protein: CASRVGQGLVHEQYF. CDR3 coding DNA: TGCGCCAGCAGGGTAGGACAGGGACTCGTCCACGAGCAGTACTTC.